These T cell receptor beta chains were read from a single sample in a study of chemoradiotherapy in HPV16-positive cancers. TCRdb's table, derived via immunoSEQ multiplex PCR, lists solely in-frame clones and lacks some. Here the sample spans roughly 23,000 clones, roughly 90% being singletons. Specimen: blood, collected from a patient who underwent chemoradiotherapy. Receptor source: a human donor with HPV-associated anogenital cancer. CDR3s leave out the opening cysteine and the closing phenylalanine or tryptophan.

v_call	cdr3_aa
TRBV5-5	ASSLGERGFGAF
TRBV18	ASSPRNEQF
TRBV4-3	ASSQDLRTRTYSYTQY
TRBV7-3	ASSLKADETTDTQY
TRBV9	ASSVSGNTIY
TRBV11-3	ASSEQGATGELF
TRBV20-1	SAWPDEQY
TRBV21-1	ARSPRGGGTDTQY
TRBV27	ASSGTTEAF
TRBV10-3	AISDPSRGEQY
TRBV29-1	SVEITADPADTQY
TRBV28	ASSLRFGGRTSGSSIEQF
TRBV4-1	ASSQGHLATNEKLF
TRBV27	ASRGHSGNTIY
TRBV29-1	SATTGGAPYEQY
TRBV6-1	ASSPTIKNIQY
TRBV27	ASSSTGGVRGQPQH
TRBV6-5	ASSKERGQTQY
TRBV10-2	ASSGSREQY
TRBV9	ASSPRQGSAGELF
TRBV5-4	ASSKHAGGLGDTQY
TRBV15	ATSSDLGSSYEQY
TRBV9	ASSVFAGASDTQY
TRBV7-6	ASSLVMGQGEWDTQY
TRBV4-2	ASSQEDRVDHEQY
TRBV7-2	ASSSRPPRDTQY
TRBV5-1	ASSFSPTGVYSGANVLT
TRBV6-5	ASSYPGTGDAF
TRBV4-2	ASSQQGDQPQH
TRBV2	ASSVGPYEQY
TRBV9	ASSVDASYNEQF
TRBV5-1	ASSSLAGGSYNEQF
TRBV4-3	ASSQEPYGYT
TRBV9	ASSVIQGEGTEAF
TRBV6-1	ASSEITGGPYEQY
TRBV5-1	ASSPGTASNYGYT
TRBV7-9	ATQTTSGRGELF
TRBV27	ASIPRGAPGTEAF
TRBV15	ATSRGVRYEQY
TRBV18	ASSDHEGTEAF
TRBV6-1	ASSEAPGNTIY
TRBV4-2	ASSQDETKRSETQY
TRBV9	ASSVETRNTGELF
TRBV18	ASSPSYTGELF
TRBV2	ASSWVNNEQF
TRBV2	ASSASGDAWQY
TRBV9	ASSVAVEGTPGNTIY
TRBV6-1	ASSSMQSGKLF
TRBV4-2	ASSQEPAIRNTGELF
TRBV28	ASSRDGAYNQPQH
TRBV7-9	ASSRTGGRTDTQY
TRBV5-4	ASSLTDTQY
TRBV27	ASRYTSAIYNEQF
TRBV19	ASSPRQAIRTGELF
TRBV7-3	ASSLAGDDNEQF
TRBV6-5	ASSYSENIQY